These 31 T cell receptor beta chains share one sample of origin, sequenced in a study of cytomegalovirus exposure and HLA in healthy donors. PCR employed 60 Vbeta and 13 Jbeta primers. Using immunoSEQ multiplex PCR, the repertoire was profiled, and TCRdb retains in-frame clones only, with some absent. The table records about 130,000 clones, approximately 80% of them present only once. Input material: PBMCs. Source of these receptors: a woman in her 40s in good health and CMV-seronegative.

The chain recombines TRBV19 with TRBJ1-2, with 7 nucleotides matching TRBD1. V dropped 4 bases and J dropped 4; count of bases not matched to a gene: 12. CDR3 length: 16 residues. Germline V CDR1 and CDR2: LNHDA, SQIVND (reference sequence). CDR3 sequence reads: CASSTIGQDEIYGYTF. Written as DNA, the CDR3 is TGTGCCAGTAGTACTATAGGACAGGACGAGATCTATGGCTACACCTTC.

This clone has just a few counts. CDR3 nucleotide sequence: TGTGCCAGCAGCTTGCGAACAGGGGCCAACTATGGCTACACCTTC. Its translation: CASSLRTGANYGYTF. The J gene is TRBJ1-2, the V gene TRBV7-9; 7 bases match TRBD1. CDR1 is SEHNR and CDR2 is FQNEAQ in the germline V gene (reference sequence). The CDR3 totals 15 residues. V dropped 3 bases and J dropped 2; count of bases not matched to a gene: 6.

The V call is TRBV10-3, the J call TRBJ2-7; D not certain. Trimming took 4 bases from V and 6 from J, leaving 10 bases between them. Germline V gives CDR1 ENHRY, CDR2 SYGVKD. The CDR3 covers 12 residues. The CDR3 is CAISVDRLEQYF. CDR3 nucleotide sequence: TGTGCCATCAGTGTGGATAGACTCGAGCAGTACTTC.

This clone has just a few counts. The rearrangement links TRBV13 to TRBJ1-4; a weak D match, TRBD1 (6 bases). Per germline, CDR1 PRHDT and CDR2 FYEKMQ (reference sequence). This CDR3 has 14 residues. The V end was cut by 6 bases, the J end by 7 bases, with 15 bases between. The CDR3 reads CASRTGYGSEKLFF. The CDR3 DNA is TGTGCCAGCAGAACAGGGTACGGTAGTGAAAAACTGTTTTTT. Variable domain in full (rest from reference TRBV13 and TRBJ1-4): AAGVIQSPRHLIKEKRETATLKCYPIPRHDTVYWYQQGPGQDPQFLISFYEKMQSDKGSIPDRFSAQQFSDYHSELNMSSLELGDSALYFCASRTGYGSEKLFFGSGTQLSVL.

This rearrangement joins TRBV7-9 to TRBJ2-7; D unresolved. Germline V gene data show CDR1 as SEHNR and CDR2 as FQNEAQ (reference sequence). With 0 bases removed from V and 3 bases from J, the gap between germline ends came to 6 bases. This CDR3 has 13 amino acids. This CDR3 reads CASSLAGLYEQYF. The CDR3 DNA follows: TGTGCCAGCAGCTTAGCCGGTCTCTACGAGCAGTACTTC.

This sequence joins TRBV7-2 and TRBJ1-4, with a weak D call TRBD1 (5 bases). From germline, CDR1 is SGHTA and CDR2 FQGNSA. This CDR3 contains 16 residues. Between the trimmed V and J ends, which lost 5 bases and 7 bases, there was a span of 20 bases. CDR3 sequence: CASSLEGAERGEKLFF. The CDR3 DNA reads TGTGCCAGCAGCCTCGAAGGGGCAGAAAGGGGTGAAAAACTGTTTTTT.

The chain combines TRBV5-1 with TRBJ1-1; 7 bases match TRBD1. V was clipped by 6 bases and J by 12 bases; unmatched bases: 17. Germline CDR1 SGHRS, CDR2 YFSETQ. The CDR3 spans 14 residues. CDR3: CASKENRDSGRPFF. The CDR3 DNA reads TGCGCCAGCAAGGAGAACCGGGACAGTGGACGGCCTTTCTTT.

This clone was detected a few times. V and J are TRBV7-2 and TRBJ1-1; D may be TRBD1 (6 bases). This CDR3 region has 13 residues. V lost 3 bases and J 3 bases, leaving 8 bases between the germline ends. The V gene's germline CDR1 is SGHTA and CDR2 FQGNSA. DNA for the CDR3: TGTGCCAGCAGCTTCAGACAGGACACTGAAGCTTTCTTT. It encodes CASSFRQDTEAFF.

V and J are TRBV6-6 and TRBJ1-5; maybe TRBD1 (5 bases). The CDR3 contains 16 residues. Germline lookup yields CDR1 MNHNY and CDR2 SVGAGI (reference sequence). The ends were cut back, 0 bases at V and 5 bases at J, with 14 bases in the middle. In DNA form, the CDR3 reads TGTGCCAGCAGTTACTCGAGGTCGCAGGGTCATCAGCCCCAGCATTTT. Residues: CASSYSRSQGHQPQHF.

V gene TRBV5-4 combines with J gene TRBJ2-7; TRBD1 matches 7 bases. After removal of 4 bases from V and 1 base from J, the junction contained 8 bases not matched to a gene. There are 15 residues in the CDR3. In germline, CDR1 is SGHNT, CDR2 YYREEE (reference sequence). CDR3 sequence: CASSPAVDRSYEQYF. Written as DNA, the CDR3 is TGTGCCAGCAGCCCGGCGGTGGACAGGTCCTACGAGCAGTACTTC.

The rearrangement links TRBV9 to TRBJ2-2; TRBD2 matches 10 bases. The CDR3 spans 15 residues. V lost 3 bases and J lost 6; bases outside the gene matches: 5. Germline-derived CDR1 and CDR2 are SGDLS and YYNGEE. The chain's CDR3 is CASSALAGKPGELFF. The CDR3, as DNA: TGTGCCAGCAGCGCACTAGCGGGGAAACCCGGGGAGCTGTTTTTT.

The rearrangement joins TRBV14 to TRBJ2-2, with D perhaps TRBD1 (6 bases). The CDR3 has 14 amino acids. Trimming pared 4 bases from V and 3 bases from J, leaving 9 bases between. Germline CDR1 SGHDN, CDR2 FVKESK. CDR3 sequence reads: CASSRAGDTGELFF. The CDR3 region has the DNA TGTGCCAGCAGCCGAGCAGGGGACACCGGGGAGCTGTTTTTT. Together with reference TRBV14 and TRBJ2-2, the CDR3 gives the full variable domain: EAGVTQFPSHSVIEKGQTVTLRCDPISGHDNLYWYRRVMGKEIKFLLHFVKESKQDESGMPNNRFLAERTGGTYSTLKVQPAELEDSGVYFCASSRAGDTGELFFGEGSRLTVL.

V usage is TRBV7-3 and J usage is TRBJ2-5; perhaps TRBD2 as D (7 bases). Germline CDR1 and CDR2: SGHTA and FQGTGA. This CDR3 contains 14 residues. The V end lost 1 base, the J end lost 7 bases, and 13 bases lay between the germline ends. DNA of the CDR3: TGTGCCAGCAGCTTAAAGGGGGGGCGGGGGACCCAGTACTTC. It yields the protein CASSLKGGRGTQYF.

The chain recombines TRBV19 with TRBJ1-3, with 7 bases fitting TRBD1. The CDR3 extends over 15 amino acids. V trimming: 5 bases; J trimming: 9 bases; junction bases outside the gene matches: 13. Germline V lookup: CDR1 LNHDA, CDR2 SQIVND (reference sequence). CDR3 sequence: CASSVRDSSVSTIYF. Written as DNA, the CDR3 is TGTGCCAGTAGTGTGAGGGACAGTTCGGTCAGCACCATATATTTT.

The J gene is TRBJ2-5, the V gene TRBV5-8; tentatively, D is TRBD1 (5 bases). This CDR3 has 14 amino acids. Between the trimmed V and J ends, which lost 1 base and 4 bases, there was a span of 11 bases. Germline V gene lookup returns CDR1 SGHTS and CDR2 YDEGEE. The CDR3 nucleotides read TGTGCCAGCAGCTTGCAAGGACAAATAGAGACCCAGTACTTC. This codes for CASSLQGQIETQYF.

The chain combines TRBV5-4 with TRBJ2-2; 11 positions match TRBD1. The CDR3 is 15 amino acids. V dropped 4 bases and J dropped 4; count of bases not matched to a gene: 3. From germline, CDR1 is SGHNT and CDR2 YYREEE (reference sequence). The CDR3 here is CASSVDRGRTGELFF. The CDR3 DNA reads as TGTGCCAGCAGCGTGGACAGGGGGCGCACCGGGGAGCTGTTTTTT.

The V call is TRBV7-9, the J call TRBJ1-1, with D possibly TRBD1 on 6 matching bases. The CDR3 runs 16 residues. Between the trimmed V and J ends, which lost 6 bases and 1 base, there was a span of 18 bases. CDR1 and CDR2 from the germline V gene are SEHNR and FQNEAQ (reference sequence). The DNA for the CDR3 is TGTGCCAGCAGGAGAGAAGGACAGACGAGGAACACTGAAGCTTTCTTT. It encodes CASRREGQTRNTEAFF.

The chain carries TRBV28 and TRBJ1-3; D is uncertain. Germline V gene lookup returns CDR1 MDHEN and CDR2 SYDVKM. V was trimmed by 5 bases and J by 1 base, leaving 9 bases between them. CDR3 length equals 14 residues. The CDR3 DNA is TGTGCCAGCAGTCCTCACGAGTCTGGAAACACCATATATTTT. Protein product: CASSPHESGNTIYF.

The CDR3 spells CASSVLQAQHF. The CDR3 nucleotides read TGTGCCAGCAGTGTATTACAGGCCCAGCATTTT. V gene TRBV28 combines with J gene TRBJ1-5; possible D gene TRBD1, 5 bases. CDR3 length: 11 amino acids. CDR1 and CDR2 from the germline V gene are MDHEN and SYDVKM. V gave up 5 bases and J gave up 11 bases, with 10 bases separating them.

The chain carries TRBV30 and TRBJ1-5; no clear D. V was cut by 0 bases and J by 5 bases, with 8 bases left in between. The CDR3 is made up of 13 amino acids. The V gene's germline CDR1 is GTSNPN and CDR2 SVGIG (reference sequence). The CDR3 spells CAWSVRRDQPQHF. CDR3 DNA sequence: TGTGCCTGGAGTGTACGGAGGGATCAGCCCCAGCATTTT. Together with reference TRBV30 and TRBJ1-5, the CDR3 gives the full variable domain: SQTIHQWPATLVQPVGSPLSLECTVEGTSNPNLYWYRQAAGRGLQLLFYSVGIGQISSEVPQNLSASRPQDRQFILSSKKLLLSDSGFYLCAWSVRRDQPQHFGDGTRLSIL.

This clone was recorded a few times. The chain links TRBV11-3 to TRBJ2-3; D is uncertain. V dropped 4 bases and J dropped 5 bases, with 10 bases sitting between them. CDR3 length equals 13 residues. CDR1 and CDR2 from the germline V gene are SGHNT and YENEEA. CDR3 in amino acids: CASSSMNKDTQYF. The CDR3 coding sequence is TGTGCCAGCAGCTCAATGAACAAAGATACGCAGTATTTT.

The gene calls are TRBV10-3 and TRBJ2-3; the match to TRBD2 covers 11 bases. Germline V CDR1 and CDR2: ENHRY, SYGVKD. V was pared by 5 bases and J by 4 bases, with 2 bases of the junction left unmatched. The CDR3 length is 14 residues. CDR3 loop: CAISTSGGADTQYF. The CDR3 DNA is TGTGCCATCAGTACTAGCGGGGGTGCAGATACGCAGTATTTT.

The genes are TRBV9 and TRBJ1-3, with a tentative D call TRBD1 (5 bases). This CDR3 contains 15 residues. V was shortened by 1 base and J by 1 base, with 9 bases between the two germline ends. From germline, CDR1 is SGDLS and CDR2 YYNGEE. The CDR3 DNA follows: TGTGCCAGCAGCGTACAATCAGGGTCTGGAAACACCATATATTTT. This translates into CASSVQSGSGNTIYF.

The chain carries TRBV4-3 and TRBJ2-7; possibly TRBD2 for D (6 bases). The CDR3 is made up of 15 amino acids. Trimming removed 5 bases at V and 2 bases at J, with 16 bases between. CDR1 is LGHNA, CDR2 YSLEER, per germline. The CDR3 DNA is TGCGCCAGCAGCGGAGGGACGTTCCTTCCCTACGAGCAGTACTTC. This gives the protein CASSGGTFLPYEQYF.

The CDR3 DNA sequence: TGTGCCAGCAGCGTAGTAGCGGGGGGGTCCTACAATGAGCAGTTCTTC. It yields the protein CASSVVAGGSYNEQFF. This chain uses TRBV9 with TRBJ2-1, with 11 bases lining up with TRBD2. The CDR3 runs 16 residues. Germline-derived CDR1 and CDR2 are SGDLS and YYNGEE. The ends lost 0 bases at V and 1 base at J; junction bases unmatched: 0.

DNA of the CDR3: TGTGCCAGCAGCTTGGTGTCAAACTATAATTCACCCCTCCACTTT. Protein sequence: CASSLVSNYNSPLHF. The rearrangement uses TRBV5-6 and TRBJ1-6; no definite D call. This CDR3 is 15 amino acids long. CDR1 and CDR2 (germline): SGHDT, YYEEEE. V lost 0 bases and J 3 bases, leaving 7 bases between the germline ends.

The chain couples TRBV15 to TRBJ1-4; 9 nucleotides align to TRBD1. From germline, CDR1 is LNHNV and CDR2 YYDKDF (reference sequence). The CDR3 is 20 amino acids. After removal of 1 base from V and 7 bases from J, the junction contained 19 bases not matched to a gene. This CDR3 is CATSRGNGPWTGAGGEKLFF. CDR3 in DNA: TGTGCCACCAGCAGAGGAAATGGGCCTTGGACAGGGGCGGGAGGTGAAAAACTGTTTTTT. Using reference TRBV15 and TRBJ1-4 for the parts outside the CDR3, the full variable domain is DAMVIQNPRYQVTQFGKPVTLSCSQTLNHNVMYWYQQKSSQAPKLLFHYYDKDFNNEADTPDNFQSRRPNTSFCFLDIRSPGLGDTAMYLCATSRGNGPWTGAGGEKLFFGSGTQLSVL.

This clone is a singleton in its sample. The CDR3: CASSPRRDTQYF. The DNA for the CDR3 is TGTGCCAGCAGCCCCCGGAGAGATACGCAGTATTTT. The V call is TRBV9, the J call TRBJ2-3; no firm D call. This CDR3 has 12 amino acids. The V gene's germline CDR1 is SGDLS and CDR2 YYNGEE. Deletions cut 4 bases from V and 5 bases from J, with 8 bases between.

This chain connects TRBV7-8 to TRBJ1-1; D not certain. V dropped 0 bases and J dropped 1 base, with 12 bases sitting between them. This CDR3 has 16 residues. The germline V gene has CDR1 SGHVS and CDR2 FQNEAQ. In DNA, the CDR3 is TGTGCCAGCAGCTTAGCTTTTACAGCCAAGAACACTGAAGCTTTCTTT. Translating gives CASSLAFTAKNTEAFF.

CDR3 bases: TGTGCCAGCAGCCCGCGGGCTAGCGTAGACTACGAGCAGTACTTC. It is translated as CASSPRASVDYEQYF. The gene calls are TRBV7-9 and TRBJ2-7; D is possibly TRBD2 (6 bases). The CDR3 loop spans 15 amino acids. From germline, CDR1 is SEHNR and CDR2 FQNEAQ (reference sequence). V was trimmed by 5 bases and J by 3 bases, leaving 17 bases between them.

In its sample, this clone was seen a few times. Its ends do not fully match the called genes, so a read error is possible. V is TRBV30 and J is TRBJ2-3, with D unresolved. Germline V gives CDR1 GTSNPN, CDR2 SVGIG (reference sequence). The CDR3 loop spans 13 amino acids. The CDR3 region is CAWSVSSKDTQYF. The CDR3 DNA reads TGTGCCTGGAGTGTGAGTAGCAAAGATACGCAGTATTTT.